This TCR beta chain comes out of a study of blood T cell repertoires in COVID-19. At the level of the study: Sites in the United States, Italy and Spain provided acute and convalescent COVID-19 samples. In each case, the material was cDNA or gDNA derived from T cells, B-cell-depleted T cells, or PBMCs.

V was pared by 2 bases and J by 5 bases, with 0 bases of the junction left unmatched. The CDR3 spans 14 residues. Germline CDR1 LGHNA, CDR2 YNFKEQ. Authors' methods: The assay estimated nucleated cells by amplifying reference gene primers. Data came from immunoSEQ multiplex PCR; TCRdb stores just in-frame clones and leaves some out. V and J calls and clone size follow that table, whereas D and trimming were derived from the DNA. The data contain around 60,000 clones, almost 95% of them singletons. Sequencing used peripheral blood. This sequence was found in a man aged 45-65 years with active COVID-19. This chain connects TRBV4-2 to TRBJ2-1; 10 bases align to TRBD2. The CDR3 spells CASSQSGRDNEQFF. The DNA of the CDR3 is TGTGCCAGCAGCCAAAGCGGGAGGGACAATGAGCAGTTCTTC.